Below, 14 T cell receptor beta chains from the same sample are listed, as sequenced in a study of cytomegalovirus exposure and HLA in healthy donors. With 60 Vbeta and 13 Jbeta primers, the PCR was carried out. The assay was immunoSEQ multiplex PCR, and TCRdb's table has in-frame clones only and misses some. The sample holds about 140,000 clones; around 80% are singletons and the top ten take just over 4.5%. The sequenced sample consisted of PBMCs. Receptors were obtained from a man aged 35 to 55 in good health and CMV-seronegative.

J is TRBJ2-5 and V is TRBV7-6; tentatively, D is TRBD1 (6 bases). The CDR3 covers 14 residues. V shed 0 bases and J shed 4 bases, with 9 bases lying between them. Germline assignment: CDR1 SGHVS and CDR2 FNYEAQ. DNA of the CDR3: TGTGCCAGCAGCTTAGCGCAGGGGCGAGAGACCCAGTACTTC. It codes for CASSLAQGRETQYF.

CDR3 bases: TGTGCCAGTAGTATAGGACAGGGGGTCTACAATGAGCAGTTCTTC. This translates into CASSIGQGVYNEQFF. The V gene is TRBV19, the J gene TRBJ2-1, with 9 bases that match TRBD1. The CDR3 length is 15 residues. Per the germline V gene, CDR1 is LNHDA and CDR2 is SQIVND (reference sequence). With V trimmed by 1 base and J by 3 bases, 1 base remained unmatched.

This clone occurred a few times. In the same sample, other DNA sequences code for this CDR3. CDR3: CASSIKAGSASSYEQYF. The DNA for the CDR3 is TGTGCCAGTAGTATTAAAGCGGGATCTGCGAGCTCCTACGAGCAGTACTTC. The genes are TRBV19 and TRBJ2-7, with 7 bases aligning to TRBD2. CDR1 and CDR2 from the germline V gene are LNHDA and SQIVND (reference sequence). The ends lost 3 bases at V and 0 bases at J; junction bases unmatched: 11. This CDR3 contains 17 residues.

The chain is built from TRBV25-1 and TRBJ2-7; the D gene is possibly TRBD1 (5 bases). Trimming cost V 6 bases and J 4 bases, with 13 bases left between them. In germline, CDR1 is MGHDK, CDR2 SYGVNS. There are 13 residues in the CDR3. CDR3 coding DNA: TGTGCCAGCAGGGATACAGGTTTATACGAGCAGTACTTC. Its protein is CASRDTGLYEQYF.

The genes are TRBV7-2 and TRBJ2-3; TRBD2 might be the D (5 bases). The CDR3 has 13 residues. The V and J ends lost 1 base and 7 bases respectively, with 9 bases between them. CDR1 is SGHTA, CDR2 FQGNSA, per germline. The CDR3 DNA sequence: TGTGCCAGCAGCTTAGAACGGGGTCATACGCAGTATTTT. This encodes CASSLERGHTQYF.

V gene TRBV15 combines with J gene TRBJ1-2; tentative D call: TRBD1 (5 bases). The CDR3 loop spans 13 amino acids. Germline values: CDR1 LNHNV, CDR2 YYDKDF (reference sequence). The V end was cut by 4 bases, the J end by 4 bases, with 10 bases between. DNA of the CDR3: TGTGCCACCAGCAAGAGACAGCTCTATGGCTACACCTTC. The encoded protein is CATSKRQLYGYTF.

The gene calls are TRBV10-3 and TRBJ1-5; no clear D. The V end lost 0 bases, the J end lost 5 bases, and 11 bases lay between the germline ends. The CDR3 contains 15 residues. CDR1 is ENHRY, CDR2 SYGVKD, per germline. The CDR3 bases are TGTGCCATCAGTGAGTCGGAGGTGAGGTATCAGCCCCAGCATTTT. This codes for CAISESEVRYQPQHF.

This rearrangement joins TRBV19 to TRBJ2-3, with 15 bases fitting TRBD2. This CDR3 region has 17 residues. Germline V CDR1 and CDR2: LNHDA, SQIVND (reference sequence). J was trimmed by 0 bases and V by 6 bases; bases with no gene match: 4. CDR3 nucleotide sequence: TGTGCCAGTAGCAGGACTAGCGGGGGGGCTAGCACAGATACGCAGTATTTT. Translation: CASSRTSGGASTDTQYF.

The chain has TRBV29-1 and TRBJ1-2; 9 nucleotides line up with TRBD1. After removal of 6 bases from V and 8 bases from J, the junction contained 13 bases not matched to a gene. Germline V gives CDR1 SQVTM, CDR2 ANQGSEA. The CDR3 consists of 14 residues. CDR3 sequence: CSVDPGQGLKGYTF. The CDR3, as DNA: TGCAGCGTGGATCCGGGACAGGGTCTGAAGGGCTACACCTTC.

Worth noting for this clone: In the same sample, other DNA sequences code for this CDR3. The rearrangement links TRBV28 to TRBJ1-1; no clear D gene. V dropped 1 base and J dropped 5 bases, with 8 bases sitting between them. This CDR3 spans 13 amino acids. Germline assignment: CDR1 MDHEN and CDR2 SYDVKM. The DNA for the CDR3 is TGTGCCAGCAGTTTATCCAGCGTTACTGAAGCTTTCTTT. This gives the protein CASSLSSVTEAFF. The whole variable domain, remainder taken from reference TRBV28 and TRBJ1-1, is DVKVTQSSRYLVKRTGEKVFLECVQDMDHENMFWYRQDPGLGLRLIYFSYDVKMKEKGDIPEGYSVSREKKERFSLILESASTNQTSMYLCASSLSSVTEAFFGQGTRLTVV.

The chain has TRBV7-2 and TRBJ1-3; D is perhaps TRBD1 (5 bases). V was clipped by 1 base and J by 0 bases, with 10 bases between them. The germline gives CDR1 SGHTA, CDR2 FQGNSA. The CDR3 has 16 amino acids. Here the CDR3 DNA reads TGTGCCAGCAGCTTAGTCAGCAGGGTCTCTGGAAACACCATATATTTT. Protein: CASSLVSRVSGNTIYF. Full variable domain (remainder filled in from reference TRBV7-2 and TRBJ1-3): GAGVSQSPSNKVTEKGKDVELRCDPISGHTALYWYRQSLGQGLEFLIYFQGNSAPDKSGLPSDRFSAERTGGSVSTLTIQRTQQEDSAVYLCASSLVSRVSGNTIYFGEGSWLTVV.

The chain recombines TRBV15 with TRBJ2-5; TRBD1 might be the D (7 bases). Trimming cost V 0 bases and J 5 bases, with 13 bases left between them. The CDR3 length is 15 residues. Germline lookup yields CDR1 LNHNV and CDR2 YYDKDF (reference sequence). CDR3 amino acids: CATSRDPTGRETQYF. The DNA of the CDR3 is TGTGCCACCAGCAGAGACCCGACAGGGAGGGAGACCCAGTACTTC.

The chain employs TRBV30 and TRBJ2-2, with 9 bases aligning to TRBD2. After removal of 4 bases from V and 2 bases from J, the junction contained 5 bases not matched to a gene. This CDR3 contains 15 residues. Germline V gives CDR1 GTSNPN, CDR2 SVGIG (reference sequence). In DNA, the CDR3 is TGTGCCTGGAAGGTAGCGGGGGTAAACACCGGGGAGCTGTTTTTT. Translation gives CAWKVAGVNTGELFF.

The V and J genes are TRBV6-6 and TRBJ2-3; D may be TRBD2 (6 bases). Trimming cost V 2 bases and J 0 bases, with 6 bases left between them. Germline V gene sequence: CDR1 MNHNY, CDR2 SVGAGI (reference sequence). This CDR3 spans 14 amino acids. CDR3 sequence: CASSYRESTDTQYF. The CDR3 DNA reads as TGTGCCAGCAGTTACCGGGAGAGCACAGATACGCAGTATTTT.